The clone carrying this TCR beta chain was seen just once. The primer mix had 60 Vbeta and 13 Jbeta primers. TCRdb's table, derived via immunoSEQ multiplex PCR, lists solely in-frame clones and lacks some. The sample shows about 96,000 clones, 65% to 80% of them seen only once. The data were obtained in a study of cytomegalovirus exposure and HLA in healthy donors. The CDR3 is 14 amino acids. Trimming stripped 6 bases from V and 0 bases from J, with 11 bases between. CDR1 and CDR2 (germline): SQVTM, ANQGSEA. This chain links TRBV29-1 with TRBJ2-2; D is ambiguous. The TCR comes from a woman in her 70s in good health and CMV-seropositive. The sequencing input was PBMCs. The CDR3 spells CSVELLSNTGELFF. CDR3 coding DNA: TGCAGCGTAGAGTTACTGTCGAACACCGGGGAGCTGTTTTTT.